This T cell receptor (beta chain) was recovered during a study of T cells in Graves' hyperthyroidism and ophthalmopathy. Background on the study: Prior to any treatment, at the point of initial diagnosis, peripheral blood was collected. Notes on the study in general: Before onset, by a median of around 6.1 months, the model predicted ophthalmopathy.

This clonotype was recorded at least ten times. Its antigen is still unknown. Amplification targeted TCR beta CDR3 regions from RNA transcripts. HTBI primers drove first-round RT-PCR of the TCR CDR3. In TCRdb, the multiplex PCR reads were re-called with MiXCR into one record per CDR3 protein. In the table there are over 450,000 distinct CDR3 sequences, 17% of which are singletons. With 0 bases clipped from V and 2 bases from J, the junction kept 5 bases outside the gene matches. CDR3 length: 15 residues. Germline assignment: CDR1 DFQATT and CDR2 SNEGSKA (reference sequence). This sequence originates from a woman under 30 with Graves' ophthalmopathy. Sequences were obtained from blood. This chain connects TRBV20-1 to TRBJ2-7, with 9 bases lining up with TRBD2. The CDR3 nucleotides are TGCAGTGCTAGAGATGAGGCGGGGGGGACCTACGAGCAGTACTTC. Amino acid sequence: CSARDEAGGTYEQYF.